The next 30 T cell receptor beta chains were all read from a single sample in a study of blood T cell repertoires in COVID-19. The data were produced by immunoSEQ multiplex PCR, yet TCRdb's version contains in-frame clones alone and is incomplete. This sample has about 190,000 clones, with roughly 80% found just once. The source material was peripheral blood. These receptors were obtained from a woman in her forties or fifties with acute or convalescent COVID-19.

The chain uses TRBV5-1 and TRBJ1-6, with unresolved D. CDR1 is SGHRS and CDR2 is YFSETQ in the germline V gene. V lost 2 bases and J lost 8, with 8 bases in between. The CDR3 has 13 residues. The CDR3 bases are TGCGCCAGCAGCTTTATCTTTGATTCACCCCTCCACTTT. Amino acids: CASSFIFDSPLHF.

CDR3 protein: CASSLYSAGANVLTF. CDR3 bases: TGTGCCAGCAGCTTATACAGTGCGGGGGCCAACGTCCTGACTTTC. The rearrangement joins TRBV14 to TRBJ2-6; D is undetermined. Trimming took 5 bases from V and 4 from J, leaving 12 bases between them. Germline V gives CDR1 SGHDN, CDR2 FVKESK. This CDR3 has 15 residues.

DNA of the CDR3: TGTGCCAGTAGTATCGCCGGACAGGGCTTGAATGAAAAACTGTTTTTT. Translation: CASSIAGQGLNEKLFF. The chain uses TRBV19 and TRBJ1-4, with TRBD1 identical over 8 bases. The CDR3 is 16 residues long. The V and J ends lost 3 bases and 5 bases, in that order; junction bases with no gene match: 8. The V gene's germline CDR1 is LNHDA and CDR2 SQIVND (reference sequence).

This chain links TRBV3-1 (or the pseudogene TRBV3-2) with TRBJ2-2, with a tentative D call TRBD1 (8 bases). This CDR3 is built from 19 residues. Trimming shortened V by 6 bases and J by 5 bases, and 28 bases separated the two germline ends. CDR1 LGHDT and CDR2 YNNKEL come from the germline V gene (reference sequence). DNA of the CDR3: TGTGCCAGCAGACATACCCAAAGTAGGACAGGGAGGGAAACCGGGGAGCTGTTTTTT. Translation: CASRHTQSRTGRETGELFF.

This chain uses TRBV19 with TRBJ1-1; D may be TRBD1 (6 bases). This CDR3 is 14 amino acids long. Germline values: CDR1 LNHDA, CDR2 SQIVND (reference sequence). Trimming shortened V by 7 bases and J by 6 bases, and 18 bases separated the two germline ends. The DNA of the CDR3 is TGTGCCAGTACAGGGCCCAGGGGACCGTCTGAAGCTTTCTTT. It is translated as CASTGPRGPSEAFF.

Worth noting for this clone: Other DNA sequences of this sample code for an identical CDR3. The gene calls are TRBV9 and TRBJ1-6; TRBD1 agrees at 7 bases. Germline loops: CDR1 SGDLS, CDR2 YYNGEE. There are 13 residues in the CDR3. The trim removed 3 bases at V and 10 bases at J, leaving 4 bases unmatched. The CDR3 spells CASSATGESPLHF. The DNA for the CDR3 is TGTGCCAGCAGCGCCACAGGGGAGTCACCCCTCCACTTT. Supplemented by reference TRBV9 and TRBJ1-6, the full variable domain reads DSGVTQTPKHLITATGQRVTLRCSPRSGDLSVYWYQQSLDQGLQFLIQYYNGEERAKGNILERFSAQQFPDLHSELNLSSLELGDSALYFCASSATGESPLHFGNGTRLTVT.

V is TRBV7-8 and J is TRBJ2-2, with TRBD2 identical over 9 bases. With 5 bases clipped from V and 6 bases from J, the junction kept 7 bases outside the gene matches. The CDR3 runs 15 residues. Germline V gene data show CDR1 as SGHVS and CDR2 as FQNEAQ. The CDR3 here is CASSSSGLAPGELFF. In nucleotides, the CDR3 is TGTGCCAGCAGCAGCTCGGGACTAGCCCCCGGGGAGCTGTTTTTT. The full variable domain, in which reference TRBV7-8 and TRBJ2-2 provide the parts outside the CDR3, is GAGVSQSPRYKVAKRGQDVALRCDPISGHVSLFWYQQALGQGPEFLTYFQNEAQLDKSGLPSDRFFAERPEGSVSTLKIQRTQQEDSAVYLCASSSSGLAPGELFFGEGSRLTVL.

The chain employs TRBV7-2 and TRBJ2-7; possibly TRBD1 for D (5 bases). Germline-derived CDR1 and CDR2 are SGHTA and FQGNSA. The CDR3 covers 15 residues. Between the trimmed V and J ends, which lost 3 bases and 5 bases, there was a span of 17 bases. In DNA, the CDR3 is TGTGCCAGCAGCTTCGTACAAGGGGCCTGGAACGAGCAGTACTTC. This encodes CASSFVQGAWNEQYF. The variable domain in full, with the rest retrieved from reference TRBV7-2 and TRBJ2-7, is GAGVSQSPSNKVTEKGKDVELRCDPISGHTALYWYRQSLGQGLEFLIYFQGNSAPDKSGLPSDRFSAERTGGSVSTLTIQRTQQEDSAVYLCASSFVQGAWNEQYFGPGTRLTVT.

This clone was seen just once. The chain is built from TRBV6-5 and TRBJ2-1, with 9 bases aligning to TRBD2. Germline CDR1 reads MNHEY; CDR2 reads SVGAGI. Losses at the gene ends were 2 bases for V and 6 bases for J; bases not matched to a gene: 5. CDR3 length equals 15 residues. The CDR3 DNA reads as TGTGCCAGCAGTTACGAAGCGGGAGGTGCCAATGAGCAGTTCTTC. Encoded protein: CASSYEAGGANEQFF.

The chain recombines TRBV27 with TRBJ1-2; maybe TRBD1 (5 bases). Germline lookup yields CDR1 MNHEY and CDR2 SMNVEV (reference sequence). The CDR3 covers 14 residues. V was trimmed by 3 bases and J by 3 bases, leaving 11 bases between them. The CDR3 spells CASSFGHGYYGYTF. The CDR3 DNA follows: TGTGCCAGCAGTTTCGGACATGGTTACTATGGCTACACCTTC.

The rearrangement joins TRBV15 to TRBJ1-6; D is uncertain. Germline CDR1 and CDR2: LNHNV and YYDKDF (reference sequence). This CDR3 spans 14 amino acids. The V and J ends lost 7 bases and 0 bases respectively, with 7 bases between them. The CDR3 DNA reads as TGTGCCACCAAGGCTAGCTCCTATAATTCACCCCTCCACTTT. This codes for CATKASSYNSPLHF.

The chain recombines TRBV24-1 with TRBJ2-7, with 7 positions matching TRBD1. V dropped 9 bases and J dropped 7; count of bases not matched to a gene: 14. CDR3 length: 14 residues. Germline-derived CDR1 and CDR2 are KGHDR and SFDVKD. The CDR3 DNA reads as TGTGCCACCCAGAGCCGGGACAGCCCTTTTGAGCAGTACTTC. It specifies CATQSRDSPFEQYF.

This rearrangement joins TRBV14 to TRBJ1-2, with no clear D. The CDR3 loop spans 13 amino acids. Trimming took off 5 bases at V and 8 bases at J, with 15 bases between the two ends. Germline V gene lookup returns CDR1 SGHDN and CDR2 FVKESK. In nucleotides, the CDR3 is TGTGCCAGCAGCAAAGGCAGTCCCATCGGCTACACCTTC. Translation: CASSKGSPIGYTF. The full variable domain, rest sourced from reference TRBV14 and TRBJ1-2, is EAGVTQFPSHSVIEKGQTVTLRCDPISGHDNLYWYRRVMGKEIKFLLHFVKESKQDESGMPNNRFLAERTGGTYSTLKVQPAELEDSGVYFCASSKGSPIGYTFGSGTRLTVV.

Written as DNA, the CDR3 is TGTGCCAGCAGTTACGAAGGGGTCGGGAGCACTGAAGCTTTCTTT. Residues: CASSYEGVGSTEAFF. The V gene is TRBV6-5, the J gene TRBJ1-1; D is perhaps TRBD1 (5 bases). Trimming took 2 bases from V and 4 from J, leaving 14 bases between them. This CDR3 region has 15 residues. Germline V gene sequence: CDR1 MNHEY, CDR2 SVGAGI.

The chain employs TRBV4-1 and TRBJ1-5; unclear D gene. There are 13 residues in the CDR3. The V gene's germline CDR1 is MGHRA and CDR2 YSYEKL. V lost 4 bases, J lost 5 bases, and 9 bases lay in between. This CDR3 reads CASSPPQDQPQHF. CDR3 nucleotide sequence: TGCGCCAGCAGCCCCCCCCAGGATCAGCCCCAGCATTTT.

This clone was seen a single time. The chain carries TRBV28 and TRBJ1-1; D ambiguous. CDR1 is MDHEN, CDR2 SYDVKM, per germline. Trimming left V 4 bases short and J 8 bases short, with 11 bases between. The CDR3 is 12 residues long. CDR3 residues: CASSWWFGEAFF. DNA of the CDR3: TGTGCCAGCAGTTGGTGGTTCGGGGAAGCTTTCTTT. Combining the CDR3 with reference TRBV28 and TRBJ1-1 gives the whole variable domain DVKVTQSSRYLVKRTGEKVFLECVQDMDHENMFWYRQDPGLGLRLIYFSYDVKMKEKGDIPEGYSVSREKKERFSLILESASTNQTSMYLCASSWWFGEAFFGQGTRLTVV.

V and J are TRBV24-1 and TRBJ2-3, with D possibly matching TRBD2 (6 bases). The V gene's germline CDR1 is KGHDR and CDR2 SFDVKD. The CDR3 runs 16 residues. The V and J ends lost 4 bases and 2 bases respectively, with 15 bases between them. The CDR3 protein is CATSDAGPQFTDTQYF. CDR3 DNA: TGTGCCACCAGTGACGCGGGGCCTCAATTCACAGATACGCAGTATTTT.

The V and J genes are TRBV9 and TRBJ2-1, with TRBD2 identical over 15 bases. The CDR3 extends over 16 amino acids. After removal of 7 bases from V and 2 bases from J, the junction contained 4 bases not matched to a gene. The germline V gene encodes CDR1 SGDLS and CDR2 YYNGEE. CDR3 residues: CASPGTSGGPYNEQFF. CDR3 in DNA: TGTGCCAGCCCCGGGACTAGCGGGGGGCCCTACAATGAGCAGTTCTTC.

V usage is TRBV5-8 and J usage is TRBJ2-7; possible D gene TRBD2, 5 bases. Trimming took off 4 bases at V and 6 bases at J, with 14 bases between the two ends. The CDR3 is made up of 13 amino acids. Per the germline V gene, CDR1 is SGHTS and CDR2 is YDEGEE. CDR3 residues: CASSLRGVGEQYF. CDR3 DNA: TGTGCCAGCAGCCTCCGGGGTGTGGGCGAGCAGTACTTC. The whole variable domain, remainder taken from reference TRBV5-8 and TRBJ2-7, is EAGVTQSPTHLIKTRGQQATLRCSPISGHTSVYWYQQALGLGLQFLLWYDEGEERNRGNFPPRFSGRQFPNYSSELNVNALELEDSALYLCASSLRGVGEQYFGPGTRLTVT.

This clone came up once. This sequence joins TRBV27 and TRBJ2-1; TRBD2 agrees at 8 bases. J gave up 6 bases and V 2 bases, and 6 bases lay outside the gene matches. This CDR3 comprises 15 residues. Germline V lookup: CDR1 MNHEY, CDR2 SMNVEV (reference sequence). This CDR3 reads CASSLRSSGSNEQFF. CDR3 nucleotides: TGTGCCAGCAGTTTAAGATCCAGCGGGAGCAATGAGCAGTTCTTC.

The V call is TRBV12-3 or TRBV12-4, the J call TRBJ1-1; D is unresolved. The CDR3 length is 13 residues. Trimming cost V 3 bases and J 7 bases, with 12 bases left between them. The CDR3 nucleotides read TGTGCCAGCAGTTTTGGGGAGGGTTTTGAAGCTTTCTTT. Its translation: CASSFGEGFEAFF.

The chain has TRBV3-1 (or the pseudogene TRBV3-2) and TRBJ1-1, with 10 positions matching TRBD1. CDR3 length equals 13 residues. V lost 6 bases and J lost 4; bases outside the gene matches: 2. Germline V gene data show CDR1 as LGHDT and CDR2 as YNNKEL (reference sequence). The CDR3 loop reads CASRRQGATEAFF. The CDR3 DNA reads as TGTGCCAGCAGAAGACAGGGGGCCACTGAAGCTTTCTTT.

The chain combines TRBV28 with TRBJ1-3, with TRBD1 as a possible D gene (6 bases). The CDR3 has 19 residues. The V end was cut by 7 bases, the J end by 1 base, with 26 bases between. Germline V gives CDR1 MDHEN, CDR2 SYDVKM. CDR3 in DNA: TGTGCCAGCATAGGGGGTGAAATGCATGAAGGAATTTCTGGAAACACCATATATTTT. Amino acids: CASIGGEMHEGISGNTIYF. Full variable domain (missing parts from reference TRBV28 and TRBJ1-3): DVKVTQSSRYLVKRTGEKVFLECVQDMDHENMFWYRQDPGLGLRLIYFSYDVKMKEKGDIPEGYSVSREKKERFSLILESASTNQTSMYLCASIGGEMHEGISGNTIYFGEGSWLTVV.

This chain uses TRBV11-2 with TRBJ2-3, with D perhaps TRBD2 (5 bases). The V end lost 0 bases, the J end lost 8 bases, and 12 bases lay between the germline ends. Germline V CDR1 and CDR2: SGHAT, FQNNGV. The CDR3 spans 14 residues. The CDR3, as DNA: TGTGCCAGCAGCTTAGAAGGCACCCGGGGTACGCAGTATTTT. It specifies CASSLEGTRGTQYF.

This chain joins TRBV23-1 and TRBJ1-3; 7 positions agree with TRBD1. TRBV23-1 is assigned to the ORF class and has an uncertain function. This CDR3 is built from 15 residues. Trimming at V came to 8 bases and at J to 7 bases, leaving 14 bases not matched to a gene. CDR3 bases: TGCGCCAGCTGCCAAGGGGGCGCGGTATGGAACACCATATATTTT. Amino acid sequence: CASCQGGAVWNTIYF.

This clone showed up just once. CDR3 DNA: TGTGCCAGCAGTTTGGTCCGAGGGCTAAACGAAAAACTGTTTTTT. This translates into CASSLVRGLNEKLFF. The chain joins TRBV6-5 to TRBJ1-4; no definite D call. CDR1 and CDR2 (germline): MNHEY, SVGAGI. There are 15 residues in the CDR3. Trimming removed 4 bases at V and 8 bases at J, with 17 bases between.

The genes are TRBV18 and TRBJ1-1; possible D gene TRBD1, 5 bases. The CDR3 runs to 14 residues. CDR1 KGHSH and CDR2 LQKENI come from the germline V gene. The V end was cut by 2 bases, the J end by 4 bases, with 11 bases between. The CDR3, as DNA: TGTGCCAGCTCACCAGAACGGGGGGTCACTGAAGCTTTCTTT. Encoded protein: CASSPERGVTEAFF. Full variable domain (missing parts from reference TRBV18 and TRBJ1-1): NAGVMQNPRHLVRRRGQEARLRCSPMKGHSHVYWYRQLPEEGLKFMVYLQKENIIDESGMPKERFSAEFPKEGPSILRIQQVVRGDSAAYFCASSPERGVTEAFFGQGTRLTVV.

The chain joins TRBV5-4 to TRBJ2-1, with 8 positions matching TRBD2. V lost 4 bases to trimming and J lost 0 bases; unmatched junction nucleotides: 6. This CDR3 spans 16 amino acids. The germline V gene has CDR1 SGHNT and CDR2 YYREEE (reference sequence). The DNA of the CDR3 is TGTGCCAGCAGCGGAACTAGCGGAAGCTCCTACAATGAGCAGTTCTTC. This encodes CASSGTSGSSYNEQFF.

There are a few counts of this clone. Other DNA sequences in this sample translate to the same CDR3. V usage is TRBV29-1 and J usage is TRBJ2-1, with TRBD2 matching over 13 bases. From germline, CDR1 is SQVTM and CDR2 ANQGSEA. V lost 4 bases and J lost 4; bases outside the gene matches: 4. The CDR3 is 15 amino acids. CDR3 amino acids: CSVGLAGGSYNEQFF. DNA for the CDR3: TGCAGCGTTGGACTAGCGGGGGGAAGTTACAATGAGCAGTTCTTC.

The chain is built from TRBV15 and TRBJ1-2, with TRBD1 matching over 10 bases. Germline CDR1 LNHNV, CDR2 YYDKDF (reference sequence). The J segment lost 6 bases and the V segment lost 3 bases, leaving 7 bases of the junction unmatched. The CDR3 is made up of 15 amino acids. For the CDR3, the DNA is TGTGCCACCAGCAGGCGGGGACAGGGGAACAATGGCTACACCTTC. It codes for CATSRRGQGNNGYTF.